The TCR beta chain described here comes from a study of shared clonotypes between healthy human individuals (dated by TCRdb to about 2020). Notes on the research overall: The cohort comprised a couple of women and a few men aged 18 to 49 years. Each donor's leukapheresis produced roughly between about 0.8 and 8.9 billion PBMCs. Libraries were prepared and TCR repertoires were sequenced by different laboratories using diverse techniques, in order to increase sequencing depth and limit assay-specific biases. To estimate repertoire size and how much clonotypes are shared between individuals, the study performed deep sequencing of blood TCR repertoires from five healthy adults. For each donor, CD4 naive and CD4 memory were each given three plates, CD8 naive was given two plates, and CD8 memory was given one plate.

Using the deep immunoSEQ assay, multiplex PCR amplified TCR CDR3 regions from genomic DNA. Extracted genomic DNA from each cell subset was distributed evenly across all wells of several immunoSEQ 96-well plates, and each plate was treated as a replicate. Each replicate PCR for sorted subsets received roughly 0.2 ug genomic DNA, equal to 30,000 or so T cell genomes. The purified libraries were quantified using a Qubit 3.0 fluorometer, sized with a Bioanalyzer 2100, and then quantified again using the KAPA Library Quantification kit. Every immunoSEQ 96-well plate was sequenced on a dedicated single-read 150-cycle Illumina NextSeq 550 flow cell. The authors' analysis ran thus. Because only junctional sequences without quality scores were contained in the immunoSEQ output, filtering matching that applied to full-length reads could not be performed. Sequences were annotated with PyIR, a Python wrapper for IgBLAST v1.9, and V/J genes and CDR3 were assigned using IMGT germline references. Any read was removed if the V/J assignment was weak (E-value above 1e-6), the CDR3 was missing, or the read contained stop codons, out-of-frame junctions, or ambiguous translated residues. V3J clonotypes were defined as sequences sharing the same inferred V gene, J gene, and CDR3 amino acid sequence. The percentage overlap between two repertoires was calculated by dividing the number of shared unique clonotypes by the size of the smaller repertoire. Three approaches were used to assess repertoire richness: RTK rarefaction, the Chao1 estimator, and Recon v2.1 estimates of unobserved clonotypes. Generation probabilities were computed with OLGA for all TCRbeta clonotypes obtained by the gDNA method from a few donors. Not all clones reach the TCRdb copy of this immuneACCESS table, which keeps in-frame sequences only. Checked studies attribute under half of the gap to unresolved V genes and leave the rest unexplained. V and J calls and clone size are as listed in that table; D and trimming were resolved from the DNA. This sample lists around 2.3 million clones; roughly 95% were detected once. Clones ranked in the top ten supply around 0.13% of the sample.

Taken from the germline V gene, the CDR1 and CDR2 loops are LGHNA and YNFKEQ. The CDR3, from cysteine to phenylalanine, totals 16 residues. CDR3 DNA is the only sequence kept; it has 48 bases, read in frame from the first base. V and J are trimmed by 0 bases and 4 bases, and the gene matches miss 7 bases of the junction. Healthy HIV-negative adults with no recently reported acute infections or vaccinations were included as donors. Every donor was a Caucasian adult residing in Nashville, Tennessee, USA. CD4+ T cells were enriched by magnetic negative selection, after which naive cells were positively selected on CD45RA and the negative fraction was taken as the memory subset. Blood was obtained by leukapheresis, after which PBMCs were separated by Ficoll-Histopaque density gradient centrifugation and cryopreserved in liquid nitrogen vapor phase. Purity and quantity of every magnetically sorted T cell population were checked by analytical flow cytometry. From each sorted fraction, genomic DNA was isolated and quantified by UV absorbance on a Nanodrop 2000c.

The paper as a whole reports these results and caveats: Estimated clonotype richness was generally larger for naive than for memory subsets. Only blood was sampled, and tissue TCR repertoires likely differ from those in blood. Sharing across several donors was observed for around 5% of naive CD4, over 3% of naive CD8, roughly 2.3% of memory CD4, and about 0.38% of memory CD8 clonotypes. Compared with non-shared clonotypes, the clonotypes found in all four sorted-subset donors had higher generation probabilities. Because the study included only a small number of donors, the genetic and exposure-history diversity represented was limited. Pairwise subsampling indicated that sequencing depth was expected to affect the degree of clonotype sharing among donors. Rarefaction of sorted-subset datasets indicated incomplete sequencing despite the large sequencing depth.

With respect to this clone: The clone's antigen remains unknown. No base-level quality is on record; no much larger clone is a single base apart.

The specimen sequenced was naive CD4+ T cells sorted from blood. What this sample's cell subset or site label stands for: CD45RA+ positively selected. The clonotype was recovered from a young man in good health. Recombination joined TRBV4-2 with TRBJ2-5, with 8 bases in between that match TRBD1. The nucleotide sequence is given as TGTGCCAGCAGCCAAGATCGGCAGGGGGCCGCAGAGACCCAGTACTTC. This codes for CASSQDRQGAAETQYF.